The table lists the clone carrying this T cell receptor beta chain with many counts. Its antigen is not identified. This specimen comes from a study of T cells in Graves' hyperthyroidism and ophthalmopathy. Amplification yielded TCR beta CDR3 regions, with RNA transcripts as the source. The study used the HTBI primer set for a first-round RT-PCR of the TCR CDR3. TCRdb ran MiXCR on the multiplex PCR reads and lists one entry per CDR3 protein. The top ten hold around 79% of the sample, which has approximately 360,000 distinct CDR3 sequences, just under 25% seen once. Study-wide findings and caveats: Ophthalmopathy was told apart from stable hyperthyroidism by a 13 V-J model. Model predictions of ophthalmopathy came a median roughly 6.4 months before onset. Most clonotypes that expanded in the thyroid above 0.001 also showed up in blood.

Germline CDR1 is SGHTA and CDR2 is FQGNSA. The J segment lost 2 bases and the V segment lost 5 bases, leaving 5 bases of the junction unmatched. CDR3 length equals 14 residues. Each diagnosis was grounded in clinical symptoms, serum thyroxine and TRAb, thyroid ultrasound, and orbital computed tomography. The TCR sequence derives from a man aged 50 to 60 with Graves' hyperthyroidism. The specimen sequenced was blood. J is TRBJ2-7 and V is TRBV7-2; 8 nucleotides align to TRBD2. Here the CDR3 DNA reads TGTGCCAGCAGCAAAAGCGGGGGCCCCTACGAGCAGTACTTC. It specifies CASSKSGGPYEQYF.